This TCR beta chain was captured by sequencing in a study of blood T cells in healthy people across ages. General study results and limits: A roughly linear fall in TCR beta diversity per million T cells was seen with increasing age. Naive CD4+ cells and diversity were both higher in long-lived donors than in aged donors. Estimates based on one million T cells were treated as lower bounds.

Points on this clonotype: What it binds is unknown.

A second PCR of about 7 to 12 cycles used a sample-barcoded 5' primer and a J-beta primer mix. Each cDNA molecule, via a template-switch adaptor with 12 random nucleotides, was tagged. Via MiXCR, TCRdb re-called the 5' RACE reads, giving one row per CDR3 protein. The sample has about 1.5 million distinct CDR3 sequences, approximately 42% seen once; the top ten hold about 4%. The clonotype originates from a woman aged 18-35 years in good health. The sequenced sample consisted of blood.

The CDR3 nucleotides read TGTGCCAGCAGAACTCCGGGACACGGCTCTGGAAACACCATATATTTT. Residues: CASRTPGHGSGNTIYF. The genes are TRBV6-2 or TRBV6-3 and TRBJ1-3; tentative D call: TRBD1 (6 bases). V gave up 6 bases and J gave up 0 bases, with 15 bases separating them. Looked up from germline, CDR1 is MNHEY and CDR2 is SVGEGT. CDR3 size: 16 residues.